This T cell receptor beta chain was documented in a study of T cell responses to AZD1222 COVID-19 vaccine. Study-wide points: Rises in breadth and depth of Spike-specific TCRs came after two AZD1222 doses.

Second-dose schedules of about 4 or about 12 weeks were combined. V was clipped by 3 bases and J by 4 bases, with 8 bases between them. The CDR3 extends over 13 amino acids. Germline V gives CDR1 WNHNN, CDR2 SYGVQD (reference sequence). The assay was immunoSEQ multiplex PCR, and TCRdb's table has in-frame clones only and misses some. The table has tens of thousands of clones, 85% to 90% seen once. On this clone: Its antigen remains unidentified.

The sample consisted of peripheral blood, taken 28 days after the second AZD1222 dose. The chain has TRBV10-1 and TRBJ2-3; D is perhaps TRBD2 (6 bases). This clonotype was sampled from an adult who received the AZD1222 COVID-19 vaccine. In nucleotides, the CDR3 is TGCGCCAGCAGTGACGGGGGAGCAGATACGCAGTATTTT. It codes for CASSDGGADTQYF.